The clone carrying this T cell receptor (beta chain) was counted a single time. Its cognate antigen is unknown. This entry belongs to a study of cytotoxic CD8 clonotypes in ibrutinib-treated CLL. Study summary: With a range of 6 to 36, the median treatment time before response samples were taken was around 12 months.

Germline V lookup: CDR1 SGHRS, CDR2 YFSETQ. Between the trimmed V and J ends, which lost 1 base and 4 bases, there was a span of 15 bases. CDR3 length: 15 residues. Points from the study as a whole: Public clonotypes proved infrequent, and on treatment they shrank or remained steady. Sustained-remission and progressing patients' sampling times differed.

This table comes from immunoSEQ multiplex PCR, and its TCRdb copy is limited to in-frame clones, with some not included. The sample yields about 310,000 clones, roughly 79% seen once. This TCR was sampled from a human donor with chronic lymphocytic leukemia. The chain couples TRBV5-1 to TRBJ2-7; D ambiguous. Sample: PBMCs, taken before ibrutinib treatment. The CDR3: CASSLSPALSYEQYF. CDR3 sequence (DNA): TGCGCCAGCAGCTTGTCGCCAGCATTGTCGTACGAGCAGTACTTC.